The present TCR beta chain was sequenced within a study of blood T cell repertoires in COVID-19. Clones were sequenced by immunoSEQ multiplex PCR, and TCRdb holds only the in-frame ones, with some missing. The sample holds tens of thousands of clones, about 86% seen once. This CDR3 contains 14 residues. J was trimmed by 2 bases and V by 5 bases; bases with no gene match: 5. From germline, CDR1 is SGHVS and CDR2 FQNEAQ. The gene calls are TRBV7-8 and TRBJ1-2; 7 positions match TRBD1. Specimen: peripheral blood. The TCR was taken from a man between 65 and 80 years old with acute or convalescent COVID-19. CDR3 loop: CASSQGTANYGYTF. For the CDR3, the DNA is TGTGCCAGCAGCCAAGGGACAGCCAACTATGGCTACACCTTC. Full variable domain (missing parts from reference TRBV7-8 and TRBJ1-2): GAGVSQSPRYKVAKRGQDVALRCDPISGHVSLFWYQQALGQGPEFLTYFQNEAQLDKSGLPSDRFFAERPEGSVSTLKIQRTQQEDSAVYLCASSQGTANYGYTFGSGTRLTVV.